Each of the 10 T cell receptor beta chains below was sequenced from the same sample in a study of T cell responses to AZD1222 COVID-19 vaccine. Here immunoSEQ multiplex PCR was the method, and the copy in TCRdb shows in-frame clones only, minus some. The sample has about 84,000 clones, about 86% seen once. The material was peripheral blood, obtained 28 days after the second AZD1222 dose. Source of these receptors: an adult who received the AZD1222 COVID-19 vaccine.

CDR3 sequence (DNA): TGTGCCAGCAGTCCCCTGTGGGGCACGGAGACCCAGTACTTC. Its protein product is CASSPLWGTETQYF. The chain uses TRBV6-5 and TRBJ2-5; D is perhaps TRBD1 (5 bases). The CDR3 loop spans 14 amino acids. Germline V lookup: CDR1 MNHEY, CDR2 SVGAGI. V was shortened by 5 bases and J by 5 bases, with 15 bases between the two germline ends.

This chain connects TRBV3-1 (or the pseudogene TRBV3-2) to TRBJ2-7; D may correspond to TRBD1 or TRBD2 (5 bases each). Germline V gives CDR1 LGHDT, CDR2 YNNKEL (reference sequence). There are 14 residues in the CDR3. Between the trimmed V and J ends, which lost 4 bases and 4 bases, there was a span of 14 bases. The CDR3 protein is CASSPRGTVYEQYF. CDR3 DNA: TGTGCCAGCAGCCCCCGAGGGACGGTATACGAGCAGTACTTC.

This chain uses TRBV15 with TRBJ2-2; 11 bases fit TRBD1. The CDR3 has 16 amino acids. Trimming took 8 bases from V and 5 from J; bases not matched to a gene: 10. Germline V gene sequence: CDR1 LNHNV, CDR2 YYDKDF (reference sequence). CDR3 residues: CATLPGQGARTGELFF. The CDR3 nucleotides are TGTGCCACCCTTCCCGGACAGGGGGCGAGGACCGGGGAGCTGTTTTTT. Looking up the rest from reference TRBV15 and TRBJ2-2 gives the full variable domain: DAMVIQNPRYQVTQFGKPVTLSCSQTLNHNVMYWYQQKSSQAPKLLFHYYDKDFNNEADTPDNFQSRRPNTSFCFLDIRSPGLGDTAMYLCATLPGQGARTGELFFGEGSRLTVL.

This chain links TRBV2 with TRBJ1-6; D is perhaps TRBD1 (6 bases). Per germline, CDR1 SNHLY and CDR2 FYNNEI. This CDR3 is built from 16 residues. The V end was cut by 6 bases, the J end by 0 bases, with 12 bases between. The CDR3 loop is CASSATGSSYNSPLHF. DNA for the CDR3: TGTGCCAGCAGCGCTACAGGGAGCTCCTATAATTCACCCCTCCACTTT.

The CDR3: CASNRDGNSGNTIYF. In DNA, the CDR3 is TGTGCCAGCAACCGGGACGGCAACTCTGGAAACACCATATATTTT. The chain uses TRBV9 and TRBJ1-3; the D gene is possibly TRBD1 (5 bases). Per the germline V gene, CDR1 is SGDLS and CDR2 is YYNGEE. V dropped 6 bases and J dropped 0 bases, with 13 bases sitting between them. The CDR3 has 15 amino acids.

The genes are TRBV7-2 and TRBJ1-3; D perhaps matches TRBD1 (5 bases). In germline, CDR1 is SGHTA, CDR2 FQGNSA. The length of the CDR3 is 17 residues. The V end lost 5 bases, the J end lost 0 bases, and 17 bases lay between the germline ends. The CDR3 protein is CASSPRVSGGSGNTIYF. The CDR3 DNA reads TGTGCCAGCAGCCCAAGGGTTAGCGGGGGCTCTGGAAACACCATATATTTT. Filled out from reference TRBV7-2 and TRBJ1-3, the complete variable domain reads GAGVSQSPSNKVTEKGKDVELRCDPISGHTALYWYRQSLGQGLEFLIYFQGNSAPDKSGLPSDRFSAERTGGSVSTLTIQRTQQEDSAVYLCASSPRVSGGSGNTIYFGEGSWLTVV.

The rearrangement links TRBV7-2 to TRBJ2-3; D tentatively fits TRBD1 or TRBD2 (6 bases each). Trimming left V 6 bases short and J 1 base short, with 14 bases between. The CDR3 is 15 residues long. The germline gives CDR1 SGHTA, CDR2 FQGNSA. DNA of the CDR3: TGTGCCAGCAGTCCGGGGGCTGGCCGCACAGATACGCAGTATTTT. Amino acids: CASSPGAGRTDTQYF.

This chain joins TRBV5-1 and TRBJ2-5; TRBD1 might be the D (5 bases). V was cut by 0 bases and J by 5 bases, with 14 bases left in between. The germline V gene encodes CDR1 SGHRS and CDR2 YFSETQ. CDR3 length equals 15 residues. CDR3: CASSLVPTEAETQYF. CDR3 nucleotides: TGCGCCAGCAGCTTGGTTCCGACAGAAGCGGAGACCCAGTACTTC. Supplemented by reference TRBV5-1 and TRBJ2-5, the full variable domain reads KAGVTQTPRYLIKTRGQQVTLSCSPISGHRSVSWYQQTPGQGLQFLFEYFSETQRNKGNFPGRFSGRQFSNSRSEMNVSTLELGDSALYLCASSLVPTEAETQYFGPGTRLLVL.

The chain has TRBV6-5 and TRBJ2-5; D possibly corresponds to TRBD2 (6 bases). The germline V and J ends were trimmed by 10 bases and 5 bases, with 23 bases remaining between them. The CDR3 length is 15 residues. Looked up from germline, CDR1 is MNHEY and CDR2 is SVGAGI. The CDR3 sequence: CATQLVGTEGETQYF. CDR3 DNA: TGTGCCACCCAGTTAGTTGGGACTGAAGGGGAGACCCAGTACTTC.

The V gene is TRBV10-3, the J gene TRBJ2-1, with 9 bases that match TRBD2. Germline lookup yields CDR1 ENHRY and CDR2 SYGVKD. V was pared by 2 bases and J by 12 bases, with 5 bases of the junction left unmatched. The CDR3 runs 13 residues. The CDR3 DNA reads TGTGCCATCAGTGAGCCCACAGCGGGGGGGCAGTTCTTC. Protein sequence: CAISEPTAGGQFF.